Detailed here is one T cell receptor (beta chain). The data were obtained in a study of blood T cell repertoires in COVID-19. At the level of the study: Collection of acute and convalescent COVID-19 samples took place in the United States, Italy and Spain. The cDNA or gDNA used as material had been derived from T cells, B-cell-depleted T cells, or PBMCs.

The CDR3 is made up of 13 amino acids. The germline V gene has CDR1 MDHEN and CDR2 SYDVKM. V lost 6 bases, J lost 8 bases, and 16 bases lay in between. Profiled with immunoSEQ multiplex PCR; TCRdb holds only in-frame clones, not every one. The sample carries 120,000 to 150,000 clones, approximately 85% recorded once. V and J are TRBV28 and TRBJ1-2; D not certain. Sequencing was performed on peripheral blood. The sequence was obtained from a woman older than 75 with acute or convalescent COVID-19. CDR3 sequence: CASRFAGGNGYTF. The CDR3 DNA follows: TGTGCCAGCAGGTTCGCAGGTGGCAACGGCTACACCTTC.